This TCR beta chain comes out of a study of T cell responses to AZD1222 COVID-19 vaccine. Findings and caveats of the study: Clonal diversity may have been underestimated, and the donors were mostly white British, with more females than males.

Analysis merged second doses at about 4 or about 12 weeks. Germline CDR1 and CDR2: MNHEY and SVGAGI. The CDR3 is made up of 15 amino acids. The V segment lost 7 bases and the J segment 11 bases; nucleotides outside the gene matches: 15. Remarks on this clone: The antigen remains unidentified.

This table comes from immunoSEQ multiplex PCR, and its TCRdb copy is limited to in-frame clones, with some not included. Of 100,000 to 130,000 clones listed, nearly 90% are singletons. The receptor's source is an adult who received the AZD1222 COVID-19 vaccine. This chain joins TRBV6-5 and TRBJ2-1; 9 bases agree with TRBD2. Sequenced material: peripheral blood, taken 28 days after the second AZD1222 dose. CDR3 nucleotide sequence: TGTGCCAGCAACACCGGGTCTAGCGGGGTTGGGCAGCAGTTCTTC. Translating it yields CASNTGSSGVGQQFF.